Listed here are 19 T cell receptor beta chains from one sample, sequenced in a study of spatial heterogeneity in lung cancer. Using its own MiXCR run on the 5' RACE reads, TCRdb lists one record per CDR3 protein. Here the sample spans 14,000 to 15,000 distinct CDR3 sequences, under 14% being singletons. Time point here: sample taken at primary tumor resection. Whole RNA obtained from tumor, nontumor lung or frozen PBMC underwent sequencing without sorting. The sample in question was PBMCs, obtained at surgery. The receptors come from a female donor with early-stage non-small cell lung cancer.

This clonotype came up a few times. V gene TRBV5-1 combines with J gene TRBJ2-7; the D gene is possibly TRBD2 (6 bases). The CDR3 length is 14 residues. Germline V gene lookup returns CDR1 SGHRS and CDR2 YFSETQ. Trimming stripped 4 bases from V and 6 bases from J, with 17 bases between. CDR3 region: CASSLSGTLGEQYF. CDR3 nucleotides: TGCGCCAGCAGCCTGTCCGGGACTCTGGGCGAGCAGTACTTC.

This clonotype has at least ten counts. The V and J genes are TRBV3-1 and TRBJ2-7; 14 positions agree with TRBD2. V was clipped by 4 bases and J by 2 bases; unmatched bases: 16. The CDR3 has 20 amino acids. Per germline, CDR1 LGHDT and CDR2 YNNKEL (reference sequence). Written as DNA, the CDR3 is TGTGCCAGCAGCCCTGCTGCTGTGGGACTAGCGGGGGCCCAGACCTACGAGCAGTACTTC. Translated: CASSPAAVGLAGAQTYEQYF.

This clonotype is medium-sized (0.01 to 0.1%) in the sample. The chain employs TRBV29-1 and TRBJ1-1; D may be TRBD1 (5 bases). Germline values: CDR1 SQVTM, CDR2 ANQGSEA. Trimming took 4 bases from V and 5 from J, leaving 11 bases between them. The CDR3 has 12 residues. The CDR3 region is CSVAVGTTEAFF. The CDR3 nucleotides are TGCAGCGTTGCGGTGGGGACGACTGAAGCTTTCTTT.

This clonotype is classed as medium-sized. The gene calls are TRBV20-1 and TRBJ2-7; tentatively, D is TRBD2 (6 bases). V lost 3 bases to trimming and J lost 1 base, with 16 bases between them. The CDR3 is 15 residues long. Germline CDR1 and CDR2: DFQATT and SNEGSKA (reference sequence). CDR3 region: CSASRTTSGSYEQYF. CDR3 sequence (DNA): TGCAGTGCTAGCCGGACGACTAGTGGGTCCTACGAGCAGTACTTC.

This clonotype was detected many times. The chain uses TRBV12-3 or TRBV12-4 and TRBJ2-3; 8 nucleotides agree with TRBD1. The CDR3 consists of 15 residues. V was pared by 6 bases and J by 2 bases, with 7 bases of the junction left unmatched. This chain's CDR3 is CASRNGQGYTDTQYF. The CDR3 DNA is TGTGCCAGCAGAAATGGACAGGGCTACACAGATACGCAGTATTTT.

On this clonotype itself: A much larger clone lies one base from this, so it may be a read error. The chain joins TRBV29-1 to TRBJ1-1; tentative D call: TRBD1 (5 bases). Germline CDR1 and CDR2: SQVTM and ANQGSEA. This CDR3 is 10 amino acids long. V lost 7 bases and J 6 bases, leaving 9 bases between the germline ends. The CDR3 reads CSARDAEAFF. The DNA of the CDR3 is TGCAGCGCCAGGGACGCTGAAGCTTTCTTT. Supplemented by reference TRBV29-1 and TRBJ1-1, the full variable domain reads SAVISQKPSRDICQRGTSLTIQCQVDSQVTMMFWYRQQPGQSLTLIATANQGSEATYESGFVIDKFPISRPNLTFSTLTVSNMSPEDSSIYLCSARDAEAFFGQGTRLTVV.

In its sample, this clonotype was seen once. This clone may be a read error of a much larger clone one base away. This chain connects TRBV12-3 or TRBV12-4 to TRBJ1-6, with 7 bases aligning to TRBD1. The CDR3 length is 11 residues. CDR3 nucleotides: TGTGTCAGCAGCCGGGACAGTACCCTCCACTTT. Its translation is CVSSRDSTLHF.

Note on this clonotype: A much larger clone lies a single base off, so this may be a read error. CDR3 sequence: CASSRQGPRETQYF. CDR3 DNA: TGTGCCAGCAGCCGCCAGGGTCCCAGAGAGACCCAGTACTTC. The chain has TRBV5-4 and TRBJ2-5, with a tentative D call TRBD1 (5 bases). Deletions cut 4 bases from V and 4 bases from J, with 14 bases between. Germline V CDR1 and CDR2: SGHNT, YYREEE (reference sequence). The CDR3 is 14 residues long.

This clonotype was seen repeatedly, ten times or more. The gene calls are TRBV11-3 and TRBJ2-2, with 8 nucleotides matching TRBD1. V lost 5 bases to trimming and J lost 7 bases; unmatched junction nucleotides: 9. The CDR3 sequence is 15 residues long. Germline loops: CDR1 SGHNT, CDR2 YENEEA. CDR3: CASSVRTGGRGELFF. The CDR3 coding sequence is TGTGCCAGCAGCGTACGCACAGGGGGACGCGGGGAGCTGTTTTTT.

This clonotype was counted a few times. This chain connects TRBV6-2 or TRBV6-3 to TRBJ2-1; 14 nucleotides match TRBD2. The CDR3 spans 18 residues. The germline gives CDR1 MNHEY, CDR2 SVGEGT. J lost 8 bases, V lost 5 bases, and 14 bases had no gene match. The CDR3 reads CASSGTSGGPKNVDEQFF. The CDR3 DNA sequence: TGTGCCAGCAGTGGGACTAGCGGGGGCCCTAAAAACGTCGATGAGCAGTTCTTC.

This clonotype was detected ten times or more. The chain carries TRBV10-3 and TRBJ2-1; TRBD2 matches at 15 bases. This CDR3 spans 17 amino acids. With 2 bases clipped from V and 9 bases from J, the junction kept 8 bases outside the gene matches. Germline V gene data show CDR1 as ENHRY and CDR2 as SYGVKD. Here the CDR3 reads CAISEGLAGGRIGEQFF. The CDR3 coding sequence is TGTGCCATCAGTGAGGGACTAGCGGGGGGGCGGATCGGTGAGCAGTTCTTC.

This clonotype has at least ten counts. This sequence joins TRBV28 and TRBJ2-7; TRBD2 might be the D (6 bases). This CDR3 region has 13 residues. Between the trimmed V and J ends, which lost 0 bases and 6 bases, there was a span of 9 bases. Germline assignment: CDR1 MDHEN and CDR2 SYDVKM. For the CDR3, the DNA is TGTGCCAGCAGTTTATGGGGGGGAGGCGAGCAGTACTTC. Encoded protein: CASSLWGGGEQYF.

The sample holds many counts of this clonotype. The chain uses TRBV29-1 and TRBJ2-5; D may be TRBD1 (5 bases). CDR3 length equals 12 residues. V lost 6 bases, J lost 1 base, and 9 bases lay in between. CDR1 is SQVTM and CDR2 is ANQGSEA in the germline V gene. The CDR3: CSVAQGQETQYF. The CDR3 region has the DNA TGCAGCGTCGCTCAGGGCCAAGAGACCCAGTACTTC.

This clonotype turned up a few times. This chain uses TRBV3-1 with TRBJ1-1; possible D gene TRBD1, 6 bases. CDR3 size: 13 residues. Deletions cut 1 base from V and 6 bases from J, with 9 bases between. Germline loops: CDR1 LGHDT, CDR2 YNNKEL (reference sequence). CDR3 DNA: TGTGCCAGCAGCCAAGTTAGACAGGCTGAAGCTTTCTTT. Its protein product is CASSQVRQAEAFF.

This clonotype was counted ten times or more. The chain has TRBV6-1 and TRBJ2-1; perhaps TRBD2 as D (6 bases). This CDR3 region has 17 residues. Trimming left V 0 bases short and J 4 bases short, with 16 bases between. CDR1 and CDR2 from the germline V gene are MNHNS and SASEGT. The CDR3 here is CASSEALRGGAYNEQFF. CDR3 coding DNA: TGTGCCAGCAGTGAAGCGCTTCGGGGCGGGGCTTACAATGAGCAGTTCTTC.

The chain carries TRBV20-1 and TRBJ2-5; TRBD2 agrees at 10 bases. J lost 1 base, V lost 0 bases, and 8 bases had no gene match. This CDR3 has 17 residues. Germline assignment: CDR1 DFQATT and CDR2 SNEGSKA (reference sequence). CDR3 bases: TGCAGTGCTAGAGATCTTGAGTCTAGCGGGGGCCAAGAGACCCAGTACTTC. Translated, it gives CSARDLESSGGQETQYF.

This clonotype rates as medium-sized. J is TRBJ2-3 and V is TRBV7-2; D possibly corresponds to TRBD2 (6 bases). The germline V and J ends were trimmed by 4 bases and 0 bases, with 17 bases remaining between them. This CDR3 is built from 17 residues. The germline V gene encodes CDR1 SGHTA and CDR2 FQGNSA. The CDR3 sequence: CASSYPSAGASTDTQYF. Written as DNA, the CDR3 is TGTGCCAGCAGCTACCCTAGCGCTGGGGCTAGCACAGATACGCAGTATTTT.

By its share, this clonotype is medium-sized. The chain couples TRBV6-1 to TRBJ2-5; 7 bases are shared with TRBD1. Germline trimming cut 5 bases from V and 5 bases from J; bases unmatched to any gene: 23. There are 19 residues in the CDR3. Per the germline V gene, CDR1 is MNHNS and CDR2 is SASEGT. CDR3 region: CASSQRGRGAQLGIETQYF. As DNA, the CDR3 is TGTGCCAGCAGTCAGAGGGGGCGAGGGGCCCAACTCGGGATCGAGACCCAGTACTTC.

This clonotype was seen ten or more times. The chain links TRBV18 to TRBJ1-6, with D tentatively TRBD1 (6 bases). CDR1 is KGHSH, CDR2 LQKENI, per germline. CDR3 size: 15 residues. Between the trimmed V and J ends, which lost 6 bases and 5 bases, there was a span of 14 bases. The CDR3 DNA follows: TGTGCCAGCTCGAGGTTTGGACAGAATAATTCACCCCTCCACTTT. Protein: CASSRFGQNNSPLHF.